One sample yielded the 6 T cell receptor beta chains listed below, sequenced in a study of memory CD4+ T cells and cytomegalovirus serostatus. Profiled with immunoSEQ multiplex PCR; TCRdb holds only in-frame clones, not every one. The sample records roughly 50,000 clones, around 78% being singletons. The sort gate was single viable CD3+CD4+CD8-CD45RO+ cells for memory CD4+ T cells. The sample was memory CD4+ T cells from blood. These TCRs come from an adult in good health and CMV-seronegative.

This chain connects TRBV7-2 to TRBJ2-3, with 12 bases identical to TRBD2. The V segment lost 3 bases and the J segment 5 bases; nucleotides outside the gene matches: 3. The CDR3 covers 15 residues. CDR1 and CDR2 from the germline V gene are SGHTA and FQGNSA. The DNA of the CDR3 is TGTGCCAGCAGCTTCCAACTAGCGGGAGGAGATACGCAGTATTTT. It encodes CASSFQLAGGDTQYF. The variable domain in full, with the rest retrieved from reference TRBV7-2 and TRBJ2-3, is GAGVSQSPSNKVTEKGKDVELRCDPISGHTALYWYRQSLGQGLEFLIYFQGNSAPDKSGLPSDRFSAERTGGSVSTLTIQRTQQEDSAVYLCASSFQLAGGDTQYFGPGTRLTVL.

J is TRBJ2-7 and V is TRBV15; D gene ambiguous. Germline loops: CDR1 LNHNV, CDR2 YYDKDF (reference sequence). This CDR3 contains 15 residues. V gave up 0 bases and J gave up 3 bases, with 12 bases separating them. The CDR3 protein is CATSRDYSGNYEQYF. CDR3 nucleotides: TGTGCCACCAGCAGAGATTACTCAGGAAACTACGAGCAGTACTTC.

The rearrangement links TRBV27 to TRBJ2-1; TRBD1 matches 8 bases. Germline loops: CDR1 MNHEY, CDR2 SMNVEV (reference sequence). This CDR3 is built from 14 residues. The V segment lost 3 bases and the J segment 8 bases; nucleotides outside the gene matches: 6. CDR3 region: CASSLDRVRDEQFF. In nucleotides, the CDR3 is TGTGCCAGCAGTTTGGACAGGGTAAGGGATGAGCAGTTCTTC.

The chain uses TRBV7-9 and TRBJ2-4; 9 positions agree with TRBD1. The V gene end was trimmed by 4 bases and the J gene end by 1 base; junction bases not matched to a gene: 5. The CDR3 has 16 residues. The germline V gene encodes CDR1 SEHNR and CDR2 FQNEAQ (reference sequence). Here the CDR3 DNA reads TGTGCCAGCAGCTCACAGGGGGCTTTCGCCAAAAACATTCAGTACTTC. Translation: CASSSQGAFAKNIQYF.

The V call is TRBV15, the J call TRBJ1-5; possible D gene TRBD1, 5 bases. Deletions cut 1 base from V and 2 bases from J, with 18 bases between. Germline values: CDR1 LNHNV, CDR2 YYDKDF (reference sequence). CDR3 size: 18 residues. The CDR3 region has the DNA TGTGCCACCAGCAGAGCTACATGGGGGGTTCAAGGCAATCAGCCCCAGCATTTT. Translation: CATSRATWGVQGNQPQHF.

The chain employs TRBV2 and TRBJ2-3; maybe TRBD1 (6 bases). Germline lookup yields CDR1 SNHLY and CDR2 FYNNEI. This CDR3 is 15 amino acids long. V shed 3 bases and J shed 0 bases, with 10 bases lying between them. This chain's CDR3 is CASSDRTDSTDTQYF. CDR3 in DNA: TGTGCCAGCAGTGACCGGACAGATAGCACAGATACGCAGTATTTT.